This record concerns one T cell receptor beta chain sequence. This clone's antigen is unknown. This record comes from a study of cytomegalovirus exposure and HLA in healthy donors (dated by TCRdb to 2017 to 2019). Some background on the complete study: An earlier analysis of some 500 of the donors reported about 250 Gb of sequence data and 117 million unique TCR beta sequences from around 200 million T cells. Roughly 300 gigabases of sequencing data and tens of millions of unique TCR sequences were included in an early release covering around 600 HLA-typed donors. Of the 300 to 450 genotyped donors, 81% fell in the genetic ancestry cluster associated with self-reported Caucasian donors. The aim of the study was to test whether cataloging public T cell receptors could identify signatures of past pathogen exposure. The study used immunosequencing to profile the T cell repertoires of approximately 650 subjects and linked those repertoires to cytomegalovirus serostatus. A separate validation cohort of 100 to 150 different subjects was used in addition to the 666-subject first cohort. High-throughput TCR immunosequencing, statistical association of individual TCRs with disease status, and machine learning were combined to predict cytomegalovirus infection status. To study patterns of TCR occurrence, a later analysis re-analyzed previously published TCR beta repertoires from 700 or so donors and added high-resolution HLA genotyping. The later analysis used no new phenotypic data to find candidate immune exposures, relying instead on TCR beta sequences and their occurrence across donors. An earlier analysis of roughly 580 of the donors used high-throughput TCR beta sequencing to judge whether each TCR beta V gene segment behaved as functional or pseudogenic. Alongside the repertoire data, information on donor age, sex, ethnicity and CMV serostatus was compiled. In a later genetic analysis, genome-wide SNP genotypes for about 65% of the roughly 670 donors were used, and that subset was treated as a discovery cohort. Every repertoire in the discovery cohort had been generated on one and the same sequencing platform. Class I and class II HLA loci were covered by the typing at four-digit resolution. Typing coverage differed by locus: A, B, C, DRB1 and DQB1 were typed in roughly 629-640 donors, DQA1 in about 510, DPA1 in roughly 590, and DPB1 in roughly 470. Because of strong linkage in the cohort, five DR-DQ haplotypes were treated as single units for association and clustering. On average, 235,054 unique TCR beta nucleotide sequences were sequenced per donor among 398 genotyped donors of the cohort, with roughly 18% of those sequences being non-productive. Overall study outcomes, separate from this receptor: According to a later analysis, parvovirus B19, influenza, CMV and Epstein-Barr virus appeared linked to several top co-occurrence clusters. In a later genetic analysis, a missense DCLRE1C variant was associated with V-gene and J-gene trimming of TCR beta chains, and the association was replicated in an independent cohort. A later genetic analysis reported fewer N-insertions in productive TCRs among donors in an Asian-associated ancestry cluster than the roughly 700-donor mean. In this cohort, only TCR beta chains were sequenced, and detectable features were limited by the absence of alpha or paired-chain data. According to a later analysis, TCR association rates differed among HLA loci, with DRB1 alleles showing the most associated TCRs and HLA-C alleles showing the fewest. In a later analysis, some 17,000 TCR beta sequences were associated with specific HLA alleles at a false discovery rate of 0.05. It was suggested by the authors that the approach could potentially be generalized to other disease states and immunological phenotypes. In a later analysis, most CMV-associated TCR beta chains were found to appear HLA-restricted, with HLA associations seemingly driven largely by CMV exposure. A further reported finding was that TCR beta sequences accurately predicted the HLA-A and HLA-B alleles for most subjects in the first cohort. Sequencing depth was assumed to be roughly uniform across donors in the presence/absence analyses, though that assumption may not hold. Correlated functional status among segregating V segments might be attributable to linkage disequilibrium, but an unknown experimental factor could not be ruled out. The classifier was reported to diagnose cytomegalovirus status with high specificity and sensitivity in both the original cohort and the validation cohort. Strong co-occurrence of HLA alleles, especially DR and DQ, made assigning TCR associations to individual alleles difficult. Because counts were too low, some 16 rarely observed V segments, including chromosome 9 orphons, were excluded from the earlier analysis of fewer than 650 of the donors. Because HLA typing was unavailable for some donors at each locus, only the typed subset was used in association tests. In a later analysis, HLA-associated TCR beta chains showed more clonal expansion and lower generation probabilities than non-associated chains that were equally common. An earlier analysis of around 540 of the donors showed that most TCR beta V segments appeared in productive rearrangements either about 87% or about 30% of the time, which broadly matched IMGT annotations. A few of the identified cytomegalovirus-associated TCR beta chains were confirmed in vitro to be specific for cytomegalovirus antigens. The only immune exposure information available for the cohort was CMV serostatus. The study listed approximately 160 TCR beta chains as associated with cytomegalovirus. Most TCR sequences were observed very rarely across donors, whereas some public TCRs were present in many individuals. A cluster of highly shared sequence variants was judged likely to represent a technical artifact of the sequencing pipeline. Because the 87-base-pair reads could not distinguish some IMGT-functional V segments, including TRBV6-2 and TRBV6-3, those segments were excluded.

Library preparation was by the immunoSEQ multiplex PCR assay. The multiplex PCR relied on a mix of 60 forward primers for TCR Vbeta segments and 13 reverse primers for TCR Jbeta segments. A multiplex PCR assay on genomic DNA amplified the CDR3 region of rearranged TCR beta genes. The amplified TCR beta libraries were sequenced on the Illumina HiSeq System as 87-base-pair reads. Turning to the authors' computational methods: A later analysis tallied about 77 million unique TCR beta chains across the 600 to 700 repertoires, and about 12 million of those chains were shared by two or more donors. A nearest-neighbor algorithm error-corrected the raw reads and collapsed the reads into unique sequences, merging closely related sequences to remove PCR and sequencing errors. To assign V, D and J gene segments, CDR3 sequences were aligned to IMGT reference sequences. Each retained sequence needed at least a six-nucleotide match to both a V gene segment and a J gene segment. Rearrangements were classified as productive when the CDR3 lacked stop codons and remained in frame with V and J, and all other rearrangements were classified as non-productive. Following IMGT convention, CDR3 was defined as the stretch from the second conserved V-encoded cysteine up to the conserved J-encoded phenylalanine. Sequences without an unambiguous match to a single V gene segment were excluded from the earlier analysis of about 630 of the donors. An earlier analysis of fewer than 650 of the donors classified V segments as functional when productive rearrangements were above 56.7% and as segregating when the standard deviation between donors was above 5%. To diagnose cytomegalovirus status from the catalog of TCR beta chain sequences, a statistical classification framework was built. In a later analysis, TCR nucleotide sequences were compared against IMGT/GENE-DB human TR gene sequences so that V and J genes could be assigned. A later analysis assigned CDR3 sequences and most-parsimonious VDJ recombination scenarios with the TCRdist pipeline. A later analysis defined each TCR beta chain by its CDR3 amino acid sequence plus V-gene family, and excluded reads lacking a unique V-gene family. A later analysis removed several hundred highly shared, low-generation-probability nucleotide sequences to deal with suspected cross-contamination and a sequencing artifact. In a later analysis, a clonal expansion index for each public chain was calculated from normalized within-repertoire ranks of inferred template counts. A later analysis computed generation probabilities with a VDJ recombination model fitted to out-of-frame rearrangements, and checked the results against IGoR. In a later analysis, hypergeometric tests were used to score TCR-TCR, TCR-HLA and TCR-CMV co-occurrence, with a repertoire-size bias correction applied to TCR pairs. To estimate false discovery rates, a later analysis permuted the HLA or CMV assignments 20 times. In a later analysis, co-occurring TCRs were grouped using DBSCAN, and TCRdist sequence similarity was added for clustering within HLA-allele-positive subsets. Repertoires with fewer than 30,000 or more than 120,000 public chains were left out of co-occurrence clustering, as were five repertoires with anomalous nucleotide sharing. In its TCRdb copy, this immuneACCESS table keeps in-frame sequences only and misses some clones. Where compared with another copy, unresolved V genes explain less than half of these, and the others have no known cause. The DNA was the basis for D and trimming; V, J and clone size are from that table. The table kept for this sample lists under 90,000 clones. The ten biggest clones cover around 7.2% of the sample.

The cohort consisted of 670 or so healthy bone marrow donors. At the time of sampling, all cohort members were nominally healthy, though unrecorded immune exposures were likely present. The donor was CMV seropositive and belonged to the group of 250 to 300 seropositive cohort members. A peripheral blood sample was provided by each donor, and peripheral blood mononuclear cells were used for TCR beta sequencing. The Qiagen DNeasy Blood Extraction Kit was used to extract genomic DNA from the blood cell samples. Ends trimmed: V by 2 bases, J by 2 bases; bases unmatched to a gene: 5. The CDR3 holds 17 amino acids from the cysteine to the phenylalanine. The entry retains the CDR3 DNA only, 51 bases that are in frame from base 1. CDR1 and CDR2 are read off the germline V gene (reference sequence) as SGHKS and YYEKEE.

The sample consisted of PBMCs. This chain is built from TRBV5-5 and TRBJ2-6; TRBD1 aligns with 9 central bases. This TCR was sampled from a female donor in good health and CMV-seropositive. The CDR3 loop reads CASSLQGARAGANVLTF. Here is the DNA: TGTGCCAGCAGCTTACAGGGGGCAAGGGCTGGGGCCAACGTCCTGACTTTC.